Listed below are T cell receptor beta chains from one sample, sequenced in a study of T-cell reconstitution after alpha-beta-depleted transplantation in children. TCRdb processed the PCR reads anew with MiXCR; each CDR3 protein has one entry. This table has 500,000 or so distinct CDR3 sequences, approximately 32% appearing once. This sample comprised PBMCs from the stem cell graft donor, obtained from the stem cell graft. These receptors all stem from a human donor who donated a stem cell graft to a child with aplastic anemia. Each CDR3 is given with its conserved first and last residue. D genes are given only for firm matches. The size entry is marked missing in some rows and otherwise reads once, few, many or a size class.

J: TRBJ2-1
V: TRBV20-1
size: few
D: TRBD2
CDR3: CSARLAGAPAYNEQFF
DNA: TGCAGTGCTAGGCTAGCGGGAGCCCCTGCCTACAATGAGCAGTTCTTC

J: TRBJ1-4
V: TRBV7-8
size: -
D: -
CDR3: CATAVETEKLFF
DNA: TGTGCCACCGCAGTGGAGACCGAAAAACTGTTTTTT

J: TRBJ2-7
V: TRBV4-2
size: -
D: -
CDR3: CASSQEVRGAQYEQYF
DNA: TGTGCCAGCAGCCAAGAGGTTAGGGGGGCCCAATACGAGCAGTACTTC

J: TRBJ1-2
V: TRBV6-6
size: -
D: -
CDR3: CASSYPYYGYTF
DNA: TGTGCCAGCAGTTATCCCTACTATGGCTACACCTTC

J: TRBJ1-3
V: TRBV12-3/TRBV12-4
size: -
D: TRBD1
CDR3: CASSSSPGQGSYSGNTIYF
DNA: TGTGCCAGCAGTTCATCCCCGGGACAGGGGTCCTACTCTGGAAACACCATATATTTT

J: TRBJ2-3
V: TRBV5-1
size: few
D: TRBD2
CDR3: CASSSLGTSGPTDTQYF
DNA: TGCGCCAGCAGCTCCCTCGGGACTAGCGGCCCCACAGATACGCAGTATTTT

J: TRBJ2-1
V: TRBV7-3
size: -
D: -
CDR3: CASSPAGGLTYNEQFF
DNA: TGTGCCAGCAGCCCGGCCGGCGGGCTTACCTACAATGAGCAGTTCTTC

J: TRBJ1-5
V: TRBV12-3/TRBV12-4
size: -
D: -
CDR3: CASRPDRVNQPQHF
DNA: TGTGCCAGCAGGCCCGACAGAGTAAATCAGCCCCAGCATTTT

J: TRBJ2-7
V: TRBV2
size: -
D: -
CDR3: CASSEQGEGYEQYF
DNA: TGTGCCAGCAGTGAACAGGGAGAGGGATACGAGCAGTACTTC

J: TRBJ2-1
V: TRBV27
size: -
D: -
CDR3: CASSLEAARAHEQFF
DNA: TGTGCCAGCAGTTTAGAGGCAGCCCGGGCCCATGAGCAGTTCTTC

J: TRBJ1-6
V: TRBV11-2
size: few
D: TRBD1
CDR3: CASSPRDSSYNSPLHF
DNA: TGTGCCAGCAGCCCCCGGGACAGCTCCTATAATTCACCCCTCCACTTT

J: TRBJ2-4
V: TRBV5-1
size: once
D: TRBD1
CDR3: CASSFTDRGDIQYF
DNA: TGCGCCAGCAGCTTCACCGACAGGGGGGACATTCAGTACTTC

J: TRBJ2-3
V: TRBV12-3/TRBV12-4
size: -
D: -
CDR3: CASSPSIFADTQYF
DNA: TGTGCCAGCAGCCCATCTATTTTCGCAGATACGCAGTATTTT

J: TRBJ1-2
V: TRBV5-4
size: -
D: -
CDR3: CASSLHGNYGYTF
DNA: TGTGCCAGCAGCTTGCACGGTAACTATGGCTACACCTTC

J: TRBJ1-2
V: TRBV29-1
size: -
D: TRBD1
CDR3: CSALLTGSHYGYTF
DNA: TGCAGCGCATTACTGACAGGGTCTCACTATGGCTACACCTTC

J: TRBJ2-3
V: TRBV5-1
size: -
D: TRBD2
CDR3: CASRGSGRGADTQYF
DNA: TGCGCCAGCAGAGGCAGCGGGAGAGGAGCGGATACGCAGTATTTT

J: TRBJ1-5
V: TRBV19
size: -
D: -
CDR3: CASSPGARPQHF
DNA: TGTGCCAGTAGTCCGGGGGCCCGGCCCCAGCATTTT

J: TRBJ2-7
V: TRBV20-1
size: few
D: -
CDR3: CSAKPGPNSYEQYF
DNA: TGCAGTGCTAAGCCGGGCCCAAATTCCTACGAGCAGTACTTC

J: TRBJ2-1
V: TRBV7-2
size: few
D: TRBD1
CDR3: CASTLRRTGADEQFF
DNA: TGTGCCAGCACTCTCAGGAGGACAGGGGCGGATGAGCAGTTCTTC

J: TRBJ2-1
V: TRBV5-4
size: -
D: -
CDR3: CASSLEAQHSGEQFF
DNA: TGTGCCAGCAGCTTGGAGGCCCAACATAGCGGTGAGCAGTTCTTC

J: TRBJ2-4
V: TRBV11-3
size: -
D: -
CDR3: CASSHSGTSLRKNIQYF
DNA: TGTGCCAGCAGTCATTCGGGGACCTCTCTACGCAAAAACATTCAGTACTTC

J: TRBJ2-1
V: TRBV19
size: -
D: TRBD2
CDR3: CATGLAASYNEQFF
DNA: TGTGCCACCGGACTAGCGGCCTCCTACAATGAGCAGTTCTTC

J: TRBJ1-5
V: TRBV25-1
size: -
D: -
CDR3: CASIEAQHF
DNA: TGTGCCAGCATTGAAGCCCAGCATTTT

J: TRBJ2-2
V: TRBV7-2
size: -
D: -
CDR3: CASSFSSLLNTGELFF
DNA: TGTGCCAGCAGCTTCTCCTCCCTTCTGAACACCGGGGAGCTGTTTTTT

J: TRBJ2-1
V: TRBV9
size: -
D: TRBD2
CDR3: CASSVGASGSHEQFF
DNA: TGTGCCAGCAGCGTGGGGGCTAGCGGGAGTCATGAGCAGTTCTTC

J: TRBJ1-5
V: TRBV28
size: -
D: -
CDR3: CASSLVLREPQHF
DNA: TGTGCCAGCAGTTTAGTCCTAAGGGAGCCCCAGCATTTT

J: TRBJ2-3
V: TRBV20-1
size: few
D: TRBD2
CDR3: CSAREGGGTDTQYF
DNA: TGCAGTGCTAGAGAGGGCGGGGGGACAGATACGCAGTATTTT

J: TRBJ2-4
V: TRBV7-2
size: -
D: TRBD1
CDR3: CASSLTGGGLAKNIQYF
DNA: TGTGCCAGCAGCTTAACAGGGGGAGGTTTAGCCAAAAACATTCAGTACTTC

J: TRBJ2-1
V: TRBV20-1
size: -
D: TRBD2
CDR3: CSARGTLAGAYNEQFF
DNA: TGCAGTGCTAGAGGTACCCTAGCGGGCGCCTATAATGAGCAGTTCTTC

J: TRBJ2-2
V: TRBV19
size: few
D: TRBD1
CDR3: CATGDRGRTGELFF
DNA: TGTGCTACAGGGGACAGGGGGAGGACCGGGGAGCTGTTTTTT

J: TRBJ1-6
V: TRBV10-3
size: few
D: TRBD1
CDR3: CAIRQGAGNSPLHF
DNA: TGTGCCATCAGACAGGGGGCCGGGAATTCACCCCTCCACTTT

J: TRBJ2-7
V: TRBV28
size: -
D: -
CDR3: CASTQPGAYEQYF
DNA: TGTGCCAGCACCCAGCCGGGGGCCTACGAGCAGTACTTC

J: TRBJ2-3
V: TRBV2
size: once
D: TRBD2
CDR3: CASGTSGADTQYF
DNA: TGTGCCAGCGGAACTAGCGGCGCAGATACGCAGTATTTT

J: TRBJ2-1
V: TRBV28
size: -
D: TRBD2
CDR3: CASSSPVAGHNEQFF
DNA: TGTGCCAGCAGTTCCCCGGTAGCGGGTCACAATGAGCAGTTCTTC

J: TRBJ2-2
V: TRBV12-3/TRBV12-4
size: few
D: TRBD2
CDR3: CASRHTSGANTGELFF
DNA: TGTGCCAGCAGGCATACTAGCGGCGCGAACACCGGGGAGCTGTTTTTT

J: TRBJ1-1
V: TRBV29-1
size: few
D: -
CDR3: CSVEDRGTEAFF
DNA: TGCAGCGTTGAAGACAGGGGCACTGAAGCTTTCTTT

J: TRBJ2-2
V: TRBV6-6
size: few
D: -
CDR3: CASRAANTGELFF
DNA: TGTGCCAGCCGGGCCGCGAACACCGGGGAGCTGTTTTTT

J: TRBJ1-4
V: TRBV20-1
size: -
D: -
CDR3: CSARATGKEKLFF
DNA: TGCAGTGCCAGGGCCACCGGAAAAGAAAAACTGTTTTTT

J: TRBJ2-5
V: TRBV20-1
size: -
D: -
CDR3: CSATQGGEETQYF
DNA: TGCAGTGCTACCCAGGGAGGAGAAGAGACCCAGTACTTC